The T cell receptor (beta chain) under discussion was sequenced for a study of T cell responses to AZD1222 COVID-19 vaccine. Using immunoSEQ multiplex PCR, the repertoire was profiled, and TCRdb retains in-frame clones only, with some absent. The repertoire holds approximately 110,000 clones, with around 89% as singletons. Study-level findings and limits: Spike-specific TCR repertoires showed rising breadth and depth after two AZD1222 doses. A reported finding is that nearly half of spike-specific TCRs target unmutated variant regions.

In regard to this clone: The target antigen is unknown.

V was pared by 4 bases and J by 4 bases, with 13 bases between. The CDR3 has 15 residues. CDR1 and CDR2 from the germline V gene are KGHSH and LQKENI. The specimen was peripheral blood, collected on day 0 of AZD1222 vaccination. The chain has TRBV18 and TRBJ2-2; TRBD1 might be the D (7 bases). This receptor was obtained from an adult in good health. The CDR3 sequence: CASSRQGGSTGELFF. The CDR3 DNA follows: TGTGCCAGCTCACGACAGGGAGGAAGCACCGGGGAGCTGTTTTTT.